These 19 T cell receptor beta chains came from one sample sequenced in a study of shared T cell receptors in the human thymus. Measured with immunoSEQ multiplex PCR; TCRdb has only the in-frame clones, and not every one. The sample carries 500,000 to 550,000 clones, around 82% recorded once. This sample also appeared in a second study, on human thymus T cells.

Source material: thymocytes. Receptors originate from a boy younger than two with a congenital heart defect.

This rearrangement joins TRBV27 to TRBJ1-2, with 7 nucleotides matching TRBD1. V was pared by 4 bases and J by 4 bases, with 3 bases of the junction left unmatched. The CDR3 covers 13 residues. Germline CDR1 is MNHEY and CDR2 is SMNVEV (reference sequence). The CDR3 loop reads CASSSRQGYGYTF. CDR3 nucleotide sequence: TGTGCCAGCAGTTCCCGACAGGGCTATGGCTACACCTTC.

This chain uses TRBV14 with TRBJ2-7, with TRBD2 matching over 13 bases. The CDR3 contains 15 residues. Trimming cost V 0 bases and J 4 bases; bases outside gene matches: 0. Germline lookup yields CDR1 SGHDN and CDR2 FVKESK. The CDR3 DNA is TGTGCCAGCAGCCAAGAGACTAGCGGGAGGTACGAGCAGTACTTC. Translated: CASSQETSGRYEQYF.

The rearrangement links TRBV2 to TRBJ2-7, with D perhaps TRBD1 (5 bases). V lost 2 bases to trimming and J lost 9 bases, with 17 bases between them. Germline CDR1 and CDR2: SNHLY and FYNNEI. The CDR3 is made up of 14 amino acids. Here the CDR3 reads CASSELGSQGGQYF. In DNA, the CDR3 is TGTGCCAGCAGTGAATTAGGCAGCCAGGGCGGGCAGTACTTC.

This rearrangement joins TRBV5-4 to TRBJ2-5, with 9 nucleotides matching TRBD1. After removal of 4 bases from V and 2 bases from J, the junction contained 6 bases not matched to a gene. From germline, CDR1 is SGHNT and CDR2 YYREEE (reference sequence). This CDR3 comprises 15 residues. CDR3 in amino acids: CASSPRDRVQETQYF. The CDR3 coding sequence is TGTGCCAGCAGCCCCCGGGACAGGGTACAAGAGACCCAGTACTTC.

In this sample, this clone turned up a few times. The rearrangement uses TRBV28 and TRBJ2-1, with 7 bases that match TRBD2. The CDR3 totals 16 residues. CDR1 is MDHEN and CDR2 is SYDVKM in the germline V gene. V lost 6 bases and J lost 0; bases outside the gene matches: 8. CDR3 in amino acids: CASRGGLIGSYNEQFF. CDR3 DNA sequence: TGTGCCAGCAGGGGGGGACTAATCGGCTCCTACAATGAGCAGTTCTTC.

CDR3 residues: CASSVGTSGRAPPDTQYF. In DNA, the CDR3 is TGTGCCAGCAGTGTCGGGACTAGCGGGAGGGCCCCCCCAGATACGCAGTATTTT. The rearrangement links TRBV2 to TRBJ2-3, with 16 bases that match TRBD2. The CDR3 consists of 18 residues. Trimming removed 4 bases from V and 4 bases from J; junction bases left unmatched: 8. Germline loops: CDR1 SNHLY, CDR2 FYNNEI.

The chain combines TRBV11-2 with TRBJ2-2, with D maybe TRBD1 (6 bases). The germline V and J ends were trimmed by 0 bases and 5 bases, with 16 bases remaining between them. This CDR3 has 17 amino acids. Germline CDR1 SGHAT, CDR2 FQNNGV. CDR3 sequence: CASSLDLQGMRTGELFF. The CDR3 nucleotides read TGTGCCAGCAGCTTAGATCTGCAGGGGATGCGAACCGGGGAGCTGTTTTTT.

The V and J genes are TRBV5-8 and TRBJ2-7; D remains ambiguous. Germline assignment: CDR1 SGHTS and CDR2 YDEGEE. The length of the CDR3 is 13 residues. The germline V and J ends were trimmed by 10 bases and 0 bases, with 14 bases remaining between them. Here the CDR3 DNA reads TGTGCCGGAGAGAAGTTGGACTCCTACGAGCAGTACTTC. It encodes CAGEKLDSYEQYF.

The chain uses TRBV7-6 and TRBJ2-1, with D tentatively TRBD2 (5 bases). The CDR3 runs 14 residues. The V end was cut by 5 bases, the J end by 8 bases, with 16 bases between. Germline V CDR1 and CDR2: SGHVS, FNYEAQ. CDR3 loop: CASSPHPDWDEQFF. The CDR3 nucleotides read TGTGCCAGCAGCCCCCACCCGGACTGGGATGAGCAGTTCTTC.

V usage is TRBV27 and J usage is TRBJ2-1, with 9 bases lining up with TRBD2. CDR3 length: 17 residues. V trimming: 3 bases; J trimming: 2 bases; junction bases outside the gene matches: 8. CDR1 and CDR2 (germline): MNHEY, SMNVEV (reference sequence). CDR3 in DNA: TGTGCCAGCAGTTTCGCCCCCATAGCGGGGGCCTACAATGAGCAGTTCTTC. Encoded protein: CASSFAPIAGAYNEQFF.

The chain has TRBV4-3 and TRBJ2-1; 8 positions agree with TRBD2. The V segment lost 2 bases and the J segment 3 bases; nucleotides outside the gene matches: 6. Germline lookup yields CDR1 LGHNA and CDR2 YSLEER. CDR3 length: 16 amino acids. The CDR3 DNA follows: TGCGCCAGCAGCCAAAAAAAGCGGGAGAACTACAATGAGCAGTTCTTC. Its translation is CASSQKKRENYNEQFF.

This clone was counted a single time. V is TRBV9 and J is TRBJ2-3; 8 bases map to TRBD2. Germline V CDR1 and CDR2: SGDLS, YYNGEE. The length of the CDR3 is 18 residues. V shed 4 bases, J shed 0 bases, and the junction held 13 bases outside the gene matches. The CDR3 DNA is TGTGCCAGCAGCCCACGAAGCCCACTAGCGGAAAGCACAGATACGCAGTATTTT. Its translation: CASSPRSPLAESTDTQYF.

This chain uses TRBV11-2 with TRBJ2-7, with 14 bases lining up with TRBD2. CDR3 length equals 17 residues. Trimming at V came to 5 bases and at J to 10 bases, leaving 16 bases not matched to a gene. Germline V lookup: CDR1 SGHAT, CDR2 FQNNGV. CDR3 sequence reads: CASSRTGTSGSKWRQYF. For the CDR3, the DNA is TGTGCCAGCAGCCGGACCGGGACTAGCGGGAGTAAGTGGCGTCAGTACTTC.

The rearrangement uses TRBV5-6 and TRBJ2-7; D is unresolved. Between the trimmed V and J ends, which lost 1 base and 0 bases, there was a span of 5 bases. CDR3 length equals 13 residues. Germline CDR1 reads SGHDT; CDR2 reads YYEEEE. The DNA of the CDR3 is TGTGCCAGCAGCTTGACAGACTCCTACGAGCAGTACTTC. This encodes CASSLTDSYEQYF.

The chain recombines TRBV14 with TRBJ2-1; D is undetermined. The CDR3 has 15 residues. Germline V gene lookup returns CDR1 SGHDN and CDR2 FVKESK. V lost 0 bases and J 0 bases, leaving 6 bases between the germline ends. The CDR3 reads CASSQDASSYNEQFF. The DNA for the CDR3 is TGTGCCAGCAGCCAAGATGCTAGCTCCTACAATGAGCAGTTCTTC.

The chain employs TRBV18 and TRBJ2-7, with 8 positions matching TRBD1. This CDR3 contains 11 residues. CDR1 is KGHSH, CDR2 LQKENI, per germline. With 6 bases clipped from V and 5 bases from J, the junction kept 0 bases outside the gene matches. As DNA, the CDR3 is TGTGCCAGCTCGACAGGGGACGAGCAGTACTTC. It specifies CASSTGDEQYF. Looking up the rest from reference TRBV18 and TRBJ2-7 gives the full variable domain: NAGVMQNPRHLVRRRGQEARLRCSPMKGHSHVYWYRQLPEEGLKFMVYLQKENIIDESGMPKERFSAEFPKEGPSILRIQQVVRGDSAAYFCASSTGDEQYFGPGTRLTVT.

The rearrangement links TRBV9 to TRBJ1-2, with unresolved D. With 1 base removed from V and 5 bases from J, the gap between germline ends came to 18 bases. The CDR3 has 16 residues. The germline V gene encodes CDR1 SGDLS and CDR2 YYNGEE. CDR3 DNA: TGTGCCAGCAGCGTAAGGTGTAACAGTACGTGGTATGGCTACACCTTC. It codes for CASSVRCNSTWYGYTF.

The J gene is TRBJ2-1, the V gene TRBV2; D might be TRBD2 (5 bases). V was cut by 5 bases and J by 10 bases, with 18 bases left in between. This CDR3 is built from 14 residues. Germline V CDR1 and CDR2: SNHLY, FYNNEI. CDR3 DNA sequence: TGTGCCAGCAGTTGGACTGCTAAAGGATTAGAGCAGTTCTTC. Translated: CASSWTAKGLEQFF.

The gene calls are TRBV27 and TRBJ2-3, with a weak D call TRBD1 (6 bases). Germline V lookup: CDR1 MNHEY, CDR2 SMNVEV (reference sequence). The CDR3 extends over 14 amino acids. With 5 bases removed from V and 6 bases from J, the gap between germline ends came to 15 bases. The CDR3 reads CASSDRLYGDTQYF. The CDR3 coding sequence is TGTGCCAGCAGTGACAGGTTGTATGGGGATACGCAGTATTTT.